This T cell receptor beta chain was documented in a study of cytomegalovirus exposure and HLA in healthy donors. Per the germline V gene, CDR1 is MGHRA and CDR2 is YSYEKL. The V gene lost 3 bases and the J gene lost 8 bases, with 20 bases spanning the gap. The CDR3 is 16 amino acids. A multiplex PCR was run with 60 Vbeta primers and 13 Jbeta primers. Produced via immunoSEQ multiplex PCR; TCRdb's table is partial and in-frame only. The table includes a few hundred thousand clones, approximately 80% detected once. The clonotype originates from a girl under 10 years old in good health and CMV-seronegative. Material for sequencing was PBMCs. The chain links TRBV4-1 to TRBJ2-1, with D possibly TRBD2 on 5 matching bases. CDR3 sequence (DNA): TGCGCCAGCAGCCAGTGGACTCAACCGTTTGACGATGAGCAGTTCTTC. This gives the protein CASSQWTQPFDDEQFF.